The rows below give T cell receptor beta chains drawn from one sample of a study of response to subunit inactivated influenza vaccine. TCRdb re-called the RT-PCR reads through MiXCR, storing one row per CDR3 protein. The data hold approximately 700,000 distinct CDR3 sequences, with about 15% observed a single time. Sequencing was performed on PBMCs from blood, taken 14 days before vaccination. These receptors were obtained from a man between 50 and 59 years old who received an inactivated influenza vaccine. Both conserved end residues are trimmed from each CDR3. The order of the fields is V gene, J gene, D gene, CDR3 protein. D genes are given only for firm matches.

>TRBV20-1|TRBJ1-2|NA
SATGIGYT
>TRBV10-3|TRBJ1-2|NA
AISESGTSNYGYT
>TRBV27|TRBJ2-7|TRBD2
ASSPSGIYEQY
>TRBV12-3/TRBV12-4|TRBJ2-3|TRBD1
ASSLRTGANADTQY
>TRBV6-2/TRBV6-3|TRBJ1-2|TRBD1
ASARGLGYT
>TRBV29-1|TRBJ1-4|NA
SVLGTRSWGEKLF
>TRBV6-5|TRBJ2-4|TRBD1
ASSYSRPWTGTKNIQY
>TRBV11-2|TRBJ2-7|NA
ASSLMEKGYEQY
>TRBV12-3/TRBV12-4|TRBJ2-7|NA
ASSFARDFKIHEQY
>TRBV7-6|TRBJ1-1|TRBD1
ASSLSTGLNTEAF
>TRBV7-9|TRBJ2-1|TRBD2
ASSQTSGAYNEQF
>TRBV6-2/TRBV6-3|TRBJ2-1|TRBD1
ASSNQGASYNEQF
>TRBV20-1|TRBJ2-5|NA
SASGTFQETQY
>TRBV6-1|TRBJ2-2|TRBD2
ASSRLAGALTGELF
>TRBV20-1|TRBJ1-1|NA
SARTLNRGTEAF
>TRBV12-3/TRBV12-4|TRBJ1-2|NA
ASSPGLVLDYGYT
>TRBV28|TRBJ2-7|NA
ASSLASFSYEQY
>TRBV12-3/TRBV12-4|TRBJ2-1|TRBD2
ASSLVGGLAGVEQF
>TRBV7-8|TRBJ2-3|NA
ASSLSDPGTTSTDTQY
>TRBV20-1|TRBJ1-1|TRBD1
SARDKAGGGLNTEAF
>TRBV20-1|TRBJ2-7|NA
SARRGLVTYEQY
>TRBV3-1|TRBJ2-5|TRBD1
ASSQNSGQGETQY
>TRBV29-1|TRBJ2-7|NA
SVEQPTGTSGGEQY
>TRBV20-1|TRBJ2-3|NA
SAREYTDTQY
>TRBV6-1|TRBJ1-6|NA
ASSPPGLYNSPLH
>TRBV28|TRBJ2-2|NA
ASRLGERQVRTGELF
>TRBV7-2|TRBJ2-1|NA
ASSLLGPEGEQF
>TRBV6-2/TRBV6-3|TRBJ1-5|NA
ASSYFSAGQPQH
>TRBV5-5|TRBJ2-7|NA
ASSLFREGGEQY
>TRBV7-2|TRBJ2-7|NA
ASSLGVGGAYEQY
>TRBV7-2|TRBJ2-5|NA
ASTGSRSISTQY
>TRBV7-2|TRBJ1-6|NA
ASSSTVNSPLH
>TRBV18|TRBJ2-1|NA
ASSPPRERVYYNEQF
>TRBV20-1|TRBJ2-3|TRBD2
SAKGTTLDTQY
>TRBV5-6|TRBJ2-1|TRBD1
ASSGSGTGLYNEQF
>TRBV7-9|TRBJ2-2|NA
ASSFDLVLTGELF
>TRBV5-1|TRBJ2-5|TRBD2
ASSLERGTSMAQY
>TRBV20-1|TRBJ2-7|TRBD2
SARDRRSGGYEQY
>TRBV29-1|TRBJ2-3|NA
SVVGRYTDTQY
>TRBV30|TRBJ2-5|NA
AWSAVRQTQY
>TRBV27|TRBJ1-2|NA
ASSPGGFYGYT
>TRBV10-3|TRBJ2-3|TRBD2
AIRWSGASTDTQY
>TRBV27|TRBJ2-5|TRBD2
ASLTERGGPETQY
>TRBV6-4|TRBJ2-3|TRBD2
ASSLTWGGGTTDTQY
>TRBV20-1|TRBJ2-1|NA
SALQPGRNEQF
>TRBV5-1|TRBJ2-7|NA
ASRTAPGHRVDEQY
>TRBV6-5|TRBJ1-5|NA
ASSTGNQPQH